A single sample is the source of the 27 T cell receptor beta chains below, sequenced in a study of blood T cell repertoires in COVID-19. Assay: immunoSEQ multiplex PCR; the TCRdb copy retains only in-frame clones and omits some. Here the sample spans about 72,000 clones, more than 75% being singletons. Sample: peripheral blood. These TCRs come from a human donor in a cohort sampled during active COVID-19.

The chain's CDR3 is CASSPGTGGNEQFF. DNA of the CDR3: TGTGCCAGCAGCCCCGGAACAGGGGGCAATGAGCAGTTCTTC. This sequence joins TRBV7-3 and TRBJ2-1; 8 positions agree with TRBD1. This CDR3 is 14 amino acids long. CDR1 is SGHTA, CDR2 FQGTGA, per germline. V shed 5 bases, J shed 6 bases, and the junction held 6 bases outside the gene matches.

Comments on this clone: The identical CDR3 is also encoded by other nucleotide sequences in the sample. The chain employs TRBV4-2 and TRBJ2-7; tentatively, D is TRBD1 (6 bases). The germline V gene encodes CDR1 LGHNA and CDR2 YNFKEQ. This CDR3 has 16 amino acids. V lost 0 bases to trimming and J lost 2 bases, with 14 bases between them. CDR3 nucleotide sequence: TGTGCCAGCAGCCAAGAGGGAAGGGGGTCTACCTACGAGCAGTACTTC. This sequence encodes CASSQEGRGSTYEQYF.

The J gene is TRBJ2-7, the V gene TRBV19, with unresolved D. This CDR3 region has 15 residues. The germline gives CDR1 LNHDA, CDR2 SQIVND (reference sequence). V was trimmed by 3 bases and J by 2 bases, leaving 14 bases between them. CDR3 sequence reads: CASSITLDTTYEQYF. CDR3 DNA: TGTGCCAGTAGTATCACCCTTGACACGACCTACGAGCAGTACTTC.

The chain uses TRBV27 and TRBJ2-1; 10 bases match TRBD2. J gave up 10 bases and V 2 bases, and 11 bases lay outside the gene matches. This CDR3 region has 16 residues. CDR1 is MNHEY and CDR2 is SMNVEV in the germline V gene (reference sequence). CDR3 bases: TGTGCCAGCAGTTTACCGAAGCGGGAGGGCCGATTCGAGCAGTTCTTC. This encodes CASSLPKREGRFEQFF.

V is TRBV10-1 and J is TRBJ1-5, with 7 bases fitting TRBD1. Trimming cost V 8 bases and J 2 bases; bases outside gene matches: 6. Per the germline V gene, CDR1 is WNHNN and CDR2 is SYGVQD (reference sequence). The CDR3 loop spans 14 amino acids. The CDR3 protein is CASPNRGGNQPQHF. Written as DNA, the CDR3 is TGCGCCAGCCCGAACAGGGGAGGCAATCAGCCCCAGCATTTT.

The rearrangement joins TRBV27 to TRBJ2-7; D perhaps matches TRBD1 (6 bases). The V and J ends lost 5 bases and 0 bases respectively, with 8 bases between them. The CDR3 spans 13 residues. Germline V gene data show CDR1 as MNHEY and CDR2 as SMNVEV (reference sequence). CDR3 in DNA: TGTGCCAGCAGTCCGACAGGCTCCTACGAGCAGTACTTC. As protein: CASSPTGSYEQYF.

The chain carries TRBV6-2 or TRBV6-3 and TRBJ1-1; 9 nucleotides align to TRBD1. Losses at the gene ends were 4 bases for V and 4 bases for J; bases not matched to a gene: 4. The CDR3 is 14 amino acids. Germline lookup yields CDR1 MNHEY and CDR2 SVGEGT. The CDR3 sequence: CASSSLTGGTEAFF. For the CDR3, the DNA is TGTGCCAGCAGTTCGTTGACAGGGGGCACTGAAGCTTTCTTT.

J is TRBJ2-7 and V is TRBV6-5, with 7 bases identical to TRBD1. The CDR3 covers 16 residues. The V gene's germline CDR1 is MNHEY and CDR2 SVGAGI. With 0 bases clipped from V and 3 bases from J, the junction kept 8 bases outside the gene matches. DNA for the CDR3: TGTGCCAGCAGTTACTCTTCCGGGACAGTCGACTACGAGCAGTACTTC. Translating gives CASSYSSGTVDYEQYF.

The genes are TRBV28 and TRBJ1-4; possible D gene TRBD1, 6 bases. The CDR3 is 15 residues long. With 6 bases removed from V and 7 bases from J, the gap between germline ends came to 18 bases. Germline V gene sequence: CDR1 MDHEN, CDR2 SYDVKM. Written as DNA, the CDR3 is TGTGCCAGCAGGGGGATGGACAGACCCCTTGAAAAACTGTTTTTT. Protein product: CASRGMDRPLEKLFF. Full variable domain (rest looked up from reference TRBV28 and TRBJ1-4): DVKVTQSSRYLVKRTGEKVFLECVQDMDHENMFWYRQDPGLGLRLIYFSYDVKMKEKGDIPEGYSVSREKKERFSLILESASTNQTSMYLCASRGMDRPLEKLFFGSGTQLSVL.

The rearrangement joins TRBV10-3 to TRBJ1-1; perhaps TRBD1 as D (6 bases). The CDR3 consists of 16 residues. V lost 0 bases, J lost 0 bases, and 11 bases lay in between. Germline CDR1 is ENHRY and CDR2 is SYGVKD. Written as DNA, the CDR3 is TGTGCCATCAGTGAGTCCCGACAGGAGTTGAACACTGAAGCTTTCTTT. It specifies CAISESRQELNTEAFF.

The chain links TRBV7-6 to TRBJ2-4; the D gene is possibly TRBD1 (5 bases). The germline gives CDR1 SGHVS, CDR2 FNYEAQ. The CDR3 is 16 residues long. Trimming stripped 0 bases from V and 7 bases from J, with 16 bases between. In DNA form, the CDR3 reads TGTGCCAGCAGCTTAGCGCGTGGGCCAGGGTGGAACATTCAGTACTTC. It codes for CASSLARGPGWNIQYF.

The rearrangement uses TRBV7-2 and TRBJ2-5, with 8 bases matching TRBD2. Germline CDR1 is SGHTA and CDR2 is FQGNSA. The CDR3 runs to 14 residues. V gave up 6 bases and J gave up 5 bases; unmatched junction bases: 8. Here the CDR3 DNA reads TGTGCCAGCAGTCCCGGGGGGGGTATGGAGACCCAGTACTTC. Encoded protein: CASSPGGGMETQYF.

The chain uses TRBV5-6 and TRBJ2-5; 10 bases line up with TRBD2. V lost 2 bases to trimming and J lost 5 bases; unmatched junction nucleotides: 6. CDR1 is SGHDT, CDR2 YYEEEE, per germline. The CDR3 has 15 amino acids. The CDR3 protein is CASSLSGRALETQYF. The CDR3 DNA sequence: TGTGCCAGCAGCTTAAGCGGGAGGGCCTTGGAGACCCAGTACTTC.

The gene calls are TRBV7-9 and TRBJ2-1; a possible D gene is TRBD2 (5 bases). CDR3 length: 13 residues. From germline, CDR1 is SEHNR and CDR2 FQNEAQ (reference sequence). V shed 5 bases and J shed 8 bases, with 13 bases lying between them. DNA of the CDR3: TGTGCCAGCAGCCCCACCGGGGTCGATGAGCAGTTCTTC. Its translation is CASSPTGVDEQFF.

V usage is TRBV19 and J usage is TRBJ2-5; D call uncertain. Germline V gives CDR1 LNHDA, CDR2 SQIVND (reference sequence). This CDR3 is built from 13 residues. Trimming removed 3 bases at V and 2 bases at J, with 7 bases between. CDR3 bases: TGTGCCAGTAGTATCAGCGTACAAGAGACCCAGTACTTC. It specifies CASSISVQETQYF. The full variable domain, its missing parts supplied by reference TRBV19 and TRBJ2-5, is DGGITQSPKYLFRKEGQNVTLSCEQNLNHDAMYWYRQDPGQGLRLIYYSQIVNDFQKGDIAEGYSVSREKKESFPLTVTSAQKNPTAFYLCASSISVQETQYFGPGTRLLVL.

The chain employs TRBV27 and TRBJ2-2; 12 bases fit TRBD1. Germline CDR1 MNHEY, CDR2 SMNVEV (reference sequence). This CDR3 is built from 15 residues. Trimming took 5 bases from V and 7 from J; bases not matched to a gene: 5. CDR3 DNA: TGTGCCAGCAGTCTGGGACAGGGGGCTTTCGGGGAGCTGTTTTTT. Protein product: CASSLGQGAFGELFF.

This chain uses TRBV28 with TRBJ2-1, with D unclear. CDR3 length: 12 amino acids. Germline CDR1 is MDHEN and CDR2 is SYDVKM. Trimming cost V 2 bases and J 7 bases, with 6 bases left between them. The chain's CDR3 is CASSLTRNEQFF. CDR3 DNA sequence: TGTGCCAGCAGTTTAACCAGGAATGAGCAGTTCTTC.

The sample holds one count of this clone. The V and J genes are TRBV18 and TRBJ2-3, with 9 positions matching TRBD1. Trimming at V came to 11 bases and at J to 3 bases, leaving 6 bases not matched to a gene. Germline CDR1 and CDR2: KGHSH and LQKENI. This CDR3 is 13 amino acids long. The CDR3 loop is CAGTTGGTDTQYF. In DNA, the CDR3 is TGTGCCGGCACGACAGGGGGGACAGATACGCAGTATTTT.

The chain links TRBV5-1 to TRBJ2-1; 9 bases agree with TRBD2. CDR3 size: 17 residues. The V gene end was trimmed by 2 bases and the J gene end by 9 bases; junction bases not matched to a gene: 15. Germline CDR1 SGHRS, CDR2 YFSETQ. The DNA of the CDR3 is TGCGCCAGCAGCTTACAACCGGGACTAGCAGACCCAGGTGAGCAGTTCTTC. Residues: CASSLQPGLADPGEQFF. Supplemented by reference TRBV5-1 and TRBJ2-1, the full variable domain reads KAGVTQTPRYLIKTRGQQVTLSCSPISGHRSVSWYQQTPGQGLQFLFEYFSETQRNKGNFPGRFSGRQFSNSRSEMNVSTLELGDSALYLCASSLQPGLADPGEQFFGPGTRLTVL.

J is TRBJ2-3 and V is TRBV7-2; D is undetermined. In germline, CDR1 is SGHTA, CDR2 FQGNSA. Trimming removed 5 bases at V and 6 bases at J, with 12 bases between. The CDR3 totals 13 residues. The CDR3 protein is CASSAHMEDTQYF. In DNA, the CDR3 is TGTGCCAGCAGCGCTCACATGGAGGATACGCAGTATTTT.

The DNA of the CDR3 is TGTGCCAGCAGTGGGCAGGGGGCGAGGAATGAGCAGTTCTTC. This gives the protein CASSGQGARNEQFF. The chain carries TRBV2 and TRBJ2-1; 8 nucleotides line up with TRBD1. V lost 4 bases, J lost 7 bases, and 6 bases stayed unmatched. The CDR3 loop spans 14 amino acids. Per germline, CDR1 SNHLY and CDR2 FYNNEI.

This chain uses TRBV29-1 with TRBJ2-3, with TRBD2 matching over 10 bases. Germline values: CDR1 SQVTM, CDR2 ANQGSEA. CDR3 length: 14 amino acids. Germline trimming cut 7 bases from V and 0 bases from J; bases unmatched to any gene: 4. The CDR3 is CSETTSGSTDTQYF. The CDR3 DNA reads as TGCAGCGAAACGACTAGCGGGAGCACAGATACGCAGTATTTT.

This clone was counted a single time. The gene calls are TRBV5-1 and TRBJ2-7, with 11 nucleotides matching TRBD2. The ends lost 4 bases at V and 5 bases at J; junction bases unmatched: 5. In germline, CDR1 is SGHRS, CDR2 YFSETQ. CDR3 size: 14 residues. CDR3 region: CASSRTSGSDEQYF. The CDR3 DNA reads TGCGCCAGCAGCCGGACTAGCGGGTCGGACGAGCAGTACTTC.

CDR3 bases: TGTGCCAGCAGCTTAGGTAGTGTGGCCAGGGGGAAGCTCGAGCAGTACTTC. This gives the protein CASSLGSVARGKLEQYF. The gene calls are TRBV7-8 and TRBJ2-7; 7 bases are a match to TRBD1. Trimming took 1 base from V and 6 from J; bases not matched to a gene: 15. The CDR3 spans 17 residues. Germline V gene sequence: CDR1 SGHVS, CDR2 FQNEAQ.

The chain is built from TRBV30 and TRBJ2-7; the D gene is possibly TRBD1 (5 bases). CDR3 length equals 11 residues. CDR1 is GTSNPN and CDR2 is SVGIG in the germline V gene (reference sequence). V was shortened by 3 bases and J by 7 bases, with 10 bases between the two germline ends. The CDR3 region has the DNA TGTGCCTGGAGGCGGAAGGGGGAGCAGTACTTC. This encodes CAWRRKGEQYF. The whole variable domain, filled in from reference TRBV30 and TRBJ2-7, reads SQTIHQWPATLVQPVGSPLSLECTVEGTSNPNLYWYRQAAGRGLQLLFYSVGIGQISSEVPQNLSASRPQDRQFILSSKKLLLSDSGFYLCAWRRKGEQYFGPGTRLTVT.

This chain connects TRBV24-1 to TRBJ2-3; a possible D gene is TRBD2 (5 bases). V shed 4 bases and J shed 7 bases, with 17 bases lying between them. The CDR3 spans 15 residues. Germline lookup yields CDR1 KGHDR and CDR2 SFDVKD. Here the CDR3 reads CATSDQRALANTQYF. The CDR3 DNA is TGTGCCACCAGTGACCAGAGGGCCCTCGCTAATACGCAGTATTTT.

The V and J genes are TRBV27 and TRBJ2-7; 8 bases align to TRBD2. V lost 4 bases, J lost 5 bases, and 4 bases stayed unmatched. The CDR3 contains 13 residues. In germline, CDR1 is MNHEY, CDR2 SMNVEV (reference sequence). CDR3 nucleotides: TGTGCCAGCAGTTGGACTAGCAATAACGAGCAGTACTTC. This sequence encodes CASSWTSNNEQYF.